The 8 T cell receptor beta chains reported below all come from one sample, sequenced in a study of persistence of HIV-infected CD4 T cells. Cells were stimulated nonspecifically with anti-CD3/anti-CD28 magnetic beads. CD4+ T cells upregulating both CD40 ligand and CD69 were sorted as responding cells. Antigens of these TCRs are unknown. This was the immunoSEQ version 4 assay in survey mode. Repertoires were generated with immunoSEQ multiplex PCR, while TCRdb's copy carries only in-frame clones and drops some. The sample has tens of thousands of clones; 75% to 90% are singletons. The sequencing used CD4+ T cells sorted from PBMCs after approximately 19-hour stimulation, collected from a patient who received antiretroviral therapy. These TCRs come from an adult woman with HIV who was CMV-seropositive.

The chain joins TRBV7-8 to TRBJ1-2; a possible D gene is TRBD1 (5 bases). This CDR3 is 12 amino acids long. Trimming cost V 5 bases and J 4 bases, with 8 bases left between them. CDR1 is SGHVS, CDR2 FQNEAQ, per germline. The CDR3 here is CASSRDSYGYTF. CDR3 DNA: TGTGCCAGCAGCCGCGACAGCTATGGCTACACCTTC.

Turning to this clone: Mismatch with germline at one junction end may stem from a read error. V gene TRBV6-5 combines with J gene TRBJ1-6; the D is unclear. The CDR3 consists of 15 residues. Germline CDR1 and CDR2: MNHEY and SVGAGI. CDR3 DNA: TGTGCCAGCAGGCCTCGGCATATCAGTAATTCGCCCCTCCACTTT. Its protein is CASRPRHISNSPLHF.

J is TRBJ1-4 and V is TRBV5-1, with a tentative D call TRBD1 (5 bases). Per germline, CDR1 SGHRS and CDR2 YFSETQ. V shed 5 bases and J shed 1 base, with 12 bases lying between them. The CDR3 runs 15 residues. The CDR3 is CASSLYQGTNEKLFF. The CDR3 DNA follows: TGCGCCAGCAGTTTGTACCAGGGAACTAATGAAAAACTGTTTTTT.

V usage is TRBV3-1 (or the pseudogene TRBV3-2) and J usage is TRBJ1-1; D gene unclear. Trimming stripped 1 base from V and 10 bases from J, with 16 bases between. The V gene's germline CDR1 is LGHDT and CDR2 YNNKEL (reference sequence). The CDR3 contains 14 residues. This chain's CDR3 is CASSQVVTETSAFF. DNA for the CDR3: TGTGCCAGCAGCCAAGTGGTGACCGAGACATCAGCTTTCTTT.

The chain links TRBV6-5 to TRBJ2-7; D ambiguous. The germline V and J ends were trimmed by 2 bases and 4 bases, with 15 bases remaining between them. The CDR3 is made up of 15 amino acids. In germline, CDR1 is MNHEY, CDR2 SVGAGI. The CDR3: CASSYPKTSHYEQYF. CDR3 DNA: TGTGCCAGCAGTTACCCAAAAACCTCCCATTACGAGCAGTACTTC.

This chain connects TRBV6-5 to TRBJ1-1, with 10 bases that match TRBD1. Unmatched junction bases numbered 4, after V lost 6 bases and J lost 3 bases. Germline CDR1 and CDR2: MNHEY and SVGAGI. The CDR3 loop spans 14 amino acids. CDR3 residues: CASRTGGRDTEAFF. CDR3 bases: TGTGCCAGCAGGACAGGGGGCAGGGACACTGAAGCTTTCTTT.

This chain connects TRBV7-2 to TRBJ1-2; possibly TRBD1 for D (5 bases). Germline V gene sequence: CDR1 SGHTA, CDR2 FQGNSA. The CDR3 is 15 amino acids. Between the trimmed V and J ends, which lost 2 bases and 8 bases, there was a span of 18 bases. Here the CDR3 DNA reads TGTGCCAGCAGCTTATCCGGCGACAGAAGTACGGGCTACACCTTC. Its translation is CASSLSGDRSTGYTF. Complete variable domain (other parts from reference TRBV7-2 and TRBJ1-2): GAGVSQSPSNKVTEKGKDVELRCDPISGHTALYWYRQSLGQGLEFLIYFQGNSAPDKSGLPSDRFSAERTGGSVSTLTIQRTQQEDSAVYLCASSLSGDRSTGYTFGSGTRLTVV.

The chain carries TRBV27 and TRBJ1-1; 11 positions agree with TRBD1. The CDR3 spans 18 residues. The V gene end was trimmed by 8 bases and the J gene end by 4 bases; junction bases not matched to a gene: 18. Germline V gives CDR1 MNHEY, CDR2 SMNVEV (reference sequence). In DNA, the CDR3 is TGTGCCAGCGCGCCCGGTAGGACAGGGGGCCAAGTGAGCACTGAAGCTTTCTTT. Translated: CASAPGRTGGQVSTEAFF.